The 6 T cell receptor beta chains below all came from one sample that was sequenced in a study of blood T cell repertoires in COVID-19. Measured with immunoSEQ multiplex PCR; TCRdb has only the in-frame clones, and not every one. The data show around 200,000 clones, with around 83% seen just once and around 8.1% held by the top ten. The material sequenced was peripheral blood. These receptors were taken from a man aged 40-50 years with active or convalescent COVID-19.

V usage is TRBV18 and J usage is TRBJ2-7; tentative D call: TRBD2 (5 bases). The germline CDR1 and CDR2 sequences are KGHSH and LQKENI. The CDR3 spans 15 residues. Trimming removed 3 bases from V and 3 bases from J, with 15 bases in between. CDR3 nucleotides: TGTGCCAGCTCACCGGAGGTTCCCGATTACTACGAGCAGTACTTC. It is translated as CASSPEVPDYYEQYF.

The chain couples TRBV24-1 to TRBJ2-7; D is possibly TRBD2 (5 bases). CDR1 is KGHDR and CDR2 is SFDVKD in the germline V gene. This CDR3 region has 14 residues. V dropped 4 bases and J dropped 2 bases, with 11 bases sitting between them. The CDR3 nucleotides read TGTGCCACCAGTGAGCGGGTCCGTCCCTACGAGCAGTACTTC. It is translated as CATSERVRPYEQYF.

The gene calls are TRBV6-6 and TRBJ1-5, with D unclear. CDR1 MNHNY and CDR2 SVGAGI come from the germline V gene (reference sequence). There are 14 residues in the CDR3. The V end was cut by 2 bases, the J end by 7 bases, with 12 bases between. The CDR3: CASSYRGSRQPQHF. CDR3 sequence (DNA): TGTGCCAGCAGTTACCGAGGGTCTCGGCAGCCCCAGCATTTT.

The rearrangement uses TRBV11-3 and TRBJ1-2; D possibly corresponds to TRBD1 (5 bases). Trimming left V 1 base short and J 7 bases short, with 13 bases between. Germline CDR1 and CDR2: SGHNT and YENEEA. This CDR3 has 14 residues. The CDR3 loop is CASSLVGAGIGYTF. CDR3 sequence (DNA): TGTGCCAGCAGCTTAGTAGGGGCAGGGATTGGCTACACCTTC.

V and J are TRBV14 and TRBJ1-2; no reliable D call. V lost 2 bases, J lost 1 base, and 8 bases lay in between. Germline V gene sequence: CDR1 SGHDN, CDR2 FVKESK. CDR3 length: 14 amino acids. The CDR3 sequence is CASSQMAVNYGYTF. In DNA, the CDR3 is TGTGCCAGCAGCCAAATGGCGGTTAACTATGGCTACACCTTC.

This clone was seen just once. This chain uses TRBV30 with TRBJ1-1, with TRBD1 as a possible D gene (5 bases). Germline V lookup: CDR1 GTSNPN, CDR2 SVGIG (reference sequence). The CDR3 totals 14 residues. The V gene lost 1 base and the J gene lost 4 bases, with 13 bases spanning the gap. The CDR3: CAWSGLRAFTEAFF. The CDR3 region has the DNA TGTGCCTGGAGTGGCCTCAGGGCGTTCACTGAAGCTTTCTTT.